These T cell receptor beta chains were read from a single sample in a study of shared clonotypes between healthy human individuals. Method: immunoSEQ multiplex PCR; TCRdb's copy keeps in-frame clones and lacks some. The sample records about 2 million clones, approximately 94% being singletons. Sequenced input: naive CD8+ T cells sorted from blood. Receptor source: a man aged 18 to 29 in good health. Each CDR3 is given with its conserved first and last residue. The order of the fields is clone size, V gene, J gene, D gene, CDR3 protein, CDR3 DNA. A D gene is named only where the DNA matches it firmly. Clone size is shown for a subset of rows, as once, few, many or a class of expanded clone.

clone_size: -
v_call: TRBV19
j_call: TRBJ2-7
d_call: TRBD1
cdr3_aa: CASSDRDRAYEQYF
cdr3_nt: TGTGCCAGTAGTGACCGGGACAGAGCTTACGAGCAGTACTTC

clone_size: -
v_call: TRBV4-3
j_call: TRBJ2-7
d_call: TRBD2
cdr3_aa: CASSQETSGSGSYEQYF
cdr3_nt: TGCGCCAGCAGCCAAGAAACTAGCGGGAGTGGATCCTACGAGCAGTACTTC

clone_size: -
v_call: TRBV28
j_call: TRBJ2-2
d_call: TRBD2
cdr3_aa: CASTLGGARDGELFF
cdr3_nt: TGTGCCAGCACCCTCGGGGGGGCGAGGGACGGGGAGCTGTTTTTT

clone_size: -
v_call: TRBV6-1
j_call: TRBJ2-7
d_call: -
cdr3_aa: CASNRRSYSYEQYF
cdr3_nt: TGTGCCAGCAACAGAAGGTCCTATTCCTACGAGCAGTACTTC

clone_size: once
v_call: TRBV27
j_call: TRBJ1-2
d_call: TRBD1
cdr3_aa: CASSLSTTGRYGYTF
cdr3_nt: TGTGCCAGCAGTTTATCGACGACAGGGCGGTATGGCTACACCTTC

clone_size: -
v_call: TRBV28
j_call: TRBJ2-1
d_call: -
cdr3_aa: CASSFETRAPEQFF
cdr3_nt: TGTGCCAGCAGTTTTGAGACCAGAGCCCCCGAGCAGTTCTTC

clone_size: -
v_call: TRBV6-5
j_call: TRBJ1-1
d_call: TRBD1
cdr3_aa: CASSYGQGAREAFF
cdr3_nt: TGTGCCAGCAGTTATGGACAGGGGGCACGAGAAGCTTTCTTT

clone_size: once
v_call: TRBV2
j_call: TRBJ1-4
d_call: TRBD1
cdr3_aa: CASRDRGLGNEKLFF
cdr3_nt: TGTGCCAGCAGGGACAGGGGGCTCGGGAATGAAAAACTGTTTTTT

clone_size: -
v_call: TRBV30
j_call: TRBJ1-4
d_call: TRBD1
cdr3_aa: CAWSVGTGATTEKLFF
cdr3_nt: TGTGCCTGGAGTGTAGGGACAGGGGCCACGACAGAAAAACTGTTTTTT

clone_size: -
v_call: TRBV4-1
j_call: TRBJ2-1
d_call: -
cdr3_aa: CASSQVTGGTGQFF
cdr3_nt: TGCGCCAGCAGCCAAGTAACGGGAGGGACAGGCCAGTTCTTC

clone_size: once
v_call: TRBV7-9
j_call: TRBJ2-1
d_call: -
cdr3_aa: CASSSTLENEQFF
cdr3_nt: TGTGCCAGCAGCTCTACTTTAGAGAATGAGCAGTTCTTC